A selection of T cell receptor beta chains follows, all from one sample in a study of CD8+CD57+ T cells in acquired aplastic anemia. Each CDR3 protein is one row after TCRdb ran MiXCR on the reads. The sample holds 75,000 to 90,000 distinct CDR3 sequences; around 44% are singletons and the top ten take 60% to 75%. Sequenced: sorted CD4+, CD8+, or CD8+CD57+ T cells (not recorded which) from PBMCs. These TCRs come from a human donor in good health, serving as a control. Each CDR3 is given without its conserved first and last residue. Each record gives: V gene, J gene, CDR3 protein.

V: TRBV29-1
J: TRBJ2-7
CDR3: SVVAGDRDEQY

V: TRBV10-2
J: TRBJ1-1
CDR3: ASRARPDGWAF

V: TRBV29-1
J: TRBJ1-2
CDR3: SVERGDYGYT

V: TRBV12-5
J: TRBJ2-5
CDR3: ASGPPGGETQY

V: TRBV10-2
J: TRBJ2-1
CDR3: ASSESLDQGEPYNEQF

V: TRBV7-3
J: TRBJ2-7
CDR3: ASSLAEYEQY

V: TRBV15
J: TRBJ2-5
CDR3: ATSRVGQETQY

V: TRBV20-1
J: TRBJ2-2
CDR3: SARGGDTGELF

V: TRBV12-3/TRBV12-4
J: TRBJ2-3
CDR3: ATLGGADTQY

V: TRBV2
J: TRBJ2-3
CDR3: ASSVLPSTDTQY

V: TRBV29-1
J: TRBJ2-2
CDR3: SLGGSAGELF

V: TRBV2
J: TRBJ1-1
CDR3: ASRDGLPNTEAF

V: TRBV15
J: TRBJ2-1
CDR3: ATSSEYPSGRATNEQF

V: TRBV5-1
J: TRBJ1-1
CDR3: ASSLDPRGLQEPPMNTEAF

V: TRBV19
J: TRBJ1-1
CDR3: ASSVRGTEAF

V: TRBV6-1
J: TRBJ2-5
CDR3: ATLTGLGAQETQY

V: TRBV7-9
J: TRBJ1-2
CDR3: ASSGQGEGYT

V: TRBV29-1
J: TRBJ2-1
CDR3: SVDTLGLNEQF

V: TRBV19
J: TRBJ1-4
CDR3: ASSNTGLRLF

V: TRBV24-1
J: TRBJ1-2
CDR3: ATSVGSDSYGYT

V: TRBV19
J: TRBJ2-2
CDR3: ASIEQGNTGELF

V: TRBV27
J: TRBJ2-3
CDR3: ASSWRSTDTQY

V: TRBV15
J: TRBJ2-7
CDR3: ATSRDPGTSYEQY

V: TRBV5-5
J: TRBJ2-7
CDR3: ASSSGTGNSYEQY

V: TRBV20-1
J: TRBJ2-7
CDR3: SARGRDGSYEQY

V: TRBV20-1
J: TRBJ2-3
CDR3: SARRGGSDTQY

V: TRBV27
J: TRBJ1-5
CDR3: ASSDRGPGQPQH

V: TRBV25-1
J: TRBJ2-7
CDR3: ASSDAGVYEQY